This T cell receptor (beta chain) is drawn from a study of shared clonotypes between healthy human individuals. The CDR3 loop spans 13 amino acids. Germline V lookup: CDR1 SGHNT, CDR2 YYREEE (reference sequence). The V end lost 1 base, the J end lost 1 base, and 4 bases lay between the germline ends. Researchers partitioned CD4+ cells into CD45RA+ naive and CD45RA-negative memory subsets. Deep-level running was used for the assay. TCRdb keeps only in-frame clones here, not all; method: immunoSEQ multiplex PCR. The profile covers roughly 1,600,000 clones, with approximately 98.5% appearing a single time and 0.36% taken by the ten largest. As regards this clone: Different DNA sequences within this sample yield the same CDR3.

The TCR originated in a man aged 30 to 45 in good health. Input material: naive CD4+ T cells sorted from blood. The subset denotes: CD45RA+ positively selected. This chain uses TRBV5-4 with TRBJ2-3; D unclear. CDR3 sequence reads: CASSLPGTDTQYF. Here the CDR3 DNA reads TGTGCCAGCAGCTTGCCTGGCACAGATACGCAGTATTTT.